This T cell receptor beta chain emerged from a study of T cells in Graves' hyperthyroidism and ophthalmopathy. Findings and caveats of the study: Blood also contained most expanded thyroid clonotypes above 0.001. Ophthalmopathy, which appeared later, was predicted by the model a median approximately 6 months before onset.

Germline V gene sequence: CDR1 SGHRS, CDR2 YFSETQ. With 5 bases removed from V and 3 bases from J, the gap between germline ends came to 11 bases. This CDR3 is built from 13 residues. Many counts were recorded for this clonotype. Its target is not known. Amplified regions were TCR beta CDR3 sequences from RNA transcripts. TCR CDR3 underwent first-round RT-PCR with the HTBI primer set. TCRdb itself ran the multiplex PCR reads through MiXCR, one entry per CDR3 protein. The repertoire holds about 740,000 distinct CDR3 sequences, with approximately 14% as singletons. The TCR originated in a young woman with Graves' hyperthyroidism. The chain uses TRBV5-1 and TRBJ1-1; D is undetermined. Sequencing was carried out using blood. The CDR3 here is CASSRREDTEAFF. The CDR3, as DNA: TGCGCCAGCAGTCGTCGGGAGGACACTGAAGCTTTCTTT.